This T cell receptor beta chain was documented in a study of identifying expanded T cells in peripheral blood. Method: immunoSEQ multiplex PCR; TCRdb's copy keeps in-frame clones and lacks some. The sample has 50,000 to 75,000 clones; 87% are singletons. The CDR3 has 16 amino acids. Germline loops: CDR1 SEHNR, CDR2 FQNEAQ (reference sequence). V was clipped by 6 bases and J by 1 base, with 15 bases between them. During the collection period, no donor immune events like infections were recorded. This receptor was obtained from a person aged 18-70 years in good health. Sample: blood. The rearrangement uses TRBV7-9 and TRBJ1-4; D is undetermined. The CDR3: CASSPSPAQTNEKLFF. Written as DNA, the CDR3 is TGTGCCAGCAGTCCTAGTCCCGCTCAAACTAATGAAAAACTGTTTTTT.